A selection of T cell receptor beta chains follows, all from one sample in a study of T cell repertoires in cytomegalovirus infection. Their antigen targets remain unknown. TCRdb analysed the reads with MiXCR anew, one entry per CDR3 protein. The sample includes 750,000 to 900,000 distinct CDR3 sequences, 25% to 35% of them seen just once. This specimen consisted of cultured CD8+ T cells from PBMCs, obtained from culture after CMV antigen stimulation. These receptors all come from a human donor in good health (CMV status not recorded). Some clones in this sample may be carry-over from other donors' samples. The CDR3 runs from the conserved cysteine through the conserved F or W. The D gene is left open where the match is weak. Size is omitted from some rows. Given values are once, few, many or a class for expanded clones.

V	D	J	size	DNA	CDR3
TRBV2	TRBD2	TRBJ2-3	NA	TGTGCCACCACCCCCAAACTAGCGGGGGGAACAGATACGCAGTATTTT	CATTPKLAGGTDTQYF
TRBV6-5	NA	TRBJ2-3	few	TGTGCCAGCAGTTACTTGACGCAGGATACGCAGTATTTT	CASSYLTQDTQYF
TRBV6-1	NA	TRBJ2-7	NA	TGTGCCAGCAGTGAGGAGGGACTTGCCGACTACGAGCAGTACTTC	CASSEEGLADYEQYF
TRBV13	NA	TRBJ2-2	NA	TGTGCCAGCAGCTCCAAGACCGAGGCGAACACCGGGGAGCTGTTTTTT	CASSSKTEANTGELFF
TRBV6-6	TRBD1	TRBJ2-7	few	TGTGCCAGCAGTTACTCACAGGGGCCCTCCTACGAGCAGTACTTC	CASSYSQGPSYEQYF
TRBV7-6	NA	TRBJ2-1	NA	TGTGCCAGCAGCTCCTATAGCGTGGATGAGCAGTTCTTC	CASSSYSVDEQFF
TRBV7-2	NA	TRBJ1-2	many	TGTGCCAGCAGCTTGGGGACTCTCACAGGGTATGGCTACACCTTC	CASSLGTLTGYGYTF
TRBV6-6	NA	TRBJ1-5	NA	TGTGCCTCCTCTCCCGGGACACACAATCAGCCCCAGCATTTT	CASSPGTHNQPQHF
TRBV12-3/TRBV12-4	TRBD2	TRBJ2-5	NA	TGTGCCAGCAGCCCCGGGGGGGCAGAGACCCAGTACTTC	CASSPGGAETQYF
TRBV7-2	NA	TRBJ2-3	few	TGTGCCAGCAGCTTAGAGTTAGCAATATTAGTAGATACGCAGTATTTT	CASSLELAILVDTQYF
TRBV7-6	NA	TRBJ1-1	many	TGTGCCAGCAGCTTAGTCGCAGGGGCGAACACTGAAGCTTTCTTT	CASSLVAGANTEAFF
TRBV13	TRBD1	TRBJ2-2	NA	TGTGCCAGCAGCTCTATGGAGACAGGGAGTACAAAAACCGGGGAGCTGTTTTTT	CASSSMETGSTKTGELFF
TRBV5-1	NA	TRBJ2-4	few	TGCGCCAGCAGCTCATATCAAACCTCCACAGCCCTAGCCAAAAACATTCAGTACTTC	CASSSYQTSTALAKNIQYF
TRBV29-1	TRBD1	TRBJ2-7	few	TGCAGCGCTCGGGACAGAAGTACCTACGAGCAGTACTTC	CSARDRSTYEQYF
TRBV29-1	TRBD1	TRBJ2-1	NA	TGCAGCGTTGAAGATATGACAGGGGGTAATGAGCAGTTCTTC	CSVEDMTGGNEQFF
TRBV5-6	TRBD2	TRBJ2-3	NA	TGTGCCAGCAGCCCGGGGGGGCTAGCGGGTACAGATACGCAGTATTTT	CASSPGGLAGTDTQYF
TRBV19	TRBD2	TRBJ2-5	NA	TGTGCCAGTAGTATACGGGTTAGCGGGGGGACCATCCAAGAGACCCAGTACTTC	CASSIRVSGGTIQETQYF
TRBV6-5	NA	TRBJ1-4	NA	TGTGCCAGCAGTTACTCCCTAGGGACGAGTGAAAAACTGTTTTTT	CASSYSLGTSEKLFF
TRBV3-1	NA	TRBJ2-5	once	TGTGCCAGCATCGCCACGGGGTCTTTACTGGAGACCCAGTACTTC	CASIATGSLLETQYF
TRBV7-2	TRBD2	TRBJ2-5	few	TGTGCCAGCAGCGACCCGGGCAGCGGGGGGCGGGAGACCCAGTACTTC	CASSDPGSGGRETQYF
TRBV24-1	NA	TRBJ2-5	NA	TGTGCCACCAGTGGAAGAGGTAGCAACTCTCTAGAGACCCAGTACTTC	CATSGRGSNSLETQYF
TRBV5-5	TRBD2	TRBJ2-3	NA	TGTGCCAGCAGCTTCTTACTAGCGGGGGGGCTCACAGATACGCAGTATTTT	CASSFLLAGGLTDTQYF
TRBV6-5	NA	TRBJ2-3	few	TGTGCCAGCAGTTACTCGTTTCCCGATTCTAGCACAGATACGCAGTATTTT	CASSYSFPDSSTDTQYF
TRBV6-5	NA	TRBJ1-2	few	TGTGCCAGCACCCGCAAGCTTGGGGGCGACGGCTACACCTTC	CASTRKLGGDGYTF
TRBV24-1	TRBD2	TRBJ2-5	few	TGTGCCACCAGTGATAGCGGGGGGAACCAAGAGACCCAGTACTTC	CATSDSGGNQETQYF
TRBV7-4	NA	TRBJ2-1	NA	TGTGCCAGCAGCTTATGGTTTAAAGGTCGCGGGGAGGTCGGTGAGCAGTTCTTC	CASSLWFKGRGEVGEQFF
TRBV6-4	TRBD1	TRBJ2-5	NA	TGTGCCAGCAGCAAGACAGGGGGCGCCCAAGAGACCCAGTACTTC	CASSKTGGAQETQYF
TRBV6-8	NA	TRBJ1-5	NA	TGTGCCAGCAGTTACTCGATGGGGGGGGATCAGCCCCAGCATTTT	CASSYSMGGDQPQHF
TRBV29-1	TRBD1	TRBJ2-1	NA	TGCAGCGTTGGCCCTCTTGGGACAGGGAGATCCTACAATGAGCAGTTCTTC	CSVGPLGTGRSYNEQFF
TRBV7-2	TRBD2	TRBJ2-7	many	TGTGCCAGCAGCTGGGGACTAGCGGGGTCCTACGAGCAGTACTTC	CASSWGLAGSYEQYF
TRBV20-1	TRBD1	TRBJ1-5	few	TGCAGTGCTAGGGACAGGGAAACGGAGAGGGCCCAGCATTTT	CSARDRETERAQHF
TRBV7-8	NA	TRBJ2-2	many	TGTGCCAGCAGTTTAGTCGGGGTGGGGAACACCGGGGAGCTGTTTTTT	CASSLVGVGNTGELFF
TRBV15	NA	TRBJ2-3	NA	TGTGCCACCAGCAGCGGGCGGGATACGCAGTATTTT	CATSSGRDTQYF
TRBV7-6	TRBD2	TRBJ2-1	many	TGTGCCAGCAGTCTAGCGGGGGGCCACTCCTACAATGAGCAGTTCTTC	CASSLAGGHSYNEQFF
TRBV19	TRBD1	TRBJ2-1	few	TGTGCCAGTAGTATAATCAGGGACAGGGCCACTGAGCAGTTCTTC	CASSIIRDRATEQFF
TRBV13	NA	TRBJ2-1	NA	TGTGCCAGCAGCTTAGGCCTAGGGGGTACCTACAATGAGCAGTTCTTC	CASSLGLGGTYNEQFF
TRBV10-3	NA	TRBJ1-6	few	TGTGCCATCAGTGAGAAGGTTGGGGCTTCCTATAATTCACCCCTCCACTTT	CAISEKVGASYNSPLHF
TRBV23-1	TRBD1	TRBJ2-2	NA	TGCGCCAGCAGTCAAACACAGGGGACACCTAGGGAGCTGTTTTTT	CASSQTQGTPRELFF
TRBV2	NA	TRBJ1-1	few	TGTGCCAGCAGGACCGAGGGGAACACTGAAGCTTTCTTT	CASRTEGNTEAFF
TRBV10-3	NA	TRBJ1-2	few	TGTGCGAACCCCCCCTATAACTATGGCTACACCTTC	CANPPYNYGYTF
TRBV12-3/TRBV12-4	NA	TRBJ1-4	few	TGTGCCAGCAGTACAGGGTCCGAGGAAAAACTGTTTTTT	CASSTGSEEKLFF
TRBV7-9	NA	TRBJ2-7	NA	TGTGCCAGCACCTTTTCGCACTCCTACGAGCAGTACTTC	CASTFSHSYEQYF
TRBV7-2	NA	TRBJ2-1	NA	TGTGCCAGCAGCTACCTGGGGGGCCTTGGACTCAATGAGCAGTTCTTC	CASSYLGGLGLNEQFF
TRBV5-6	TRBD1	TRBJ2-1	NA	TGTGCCAGCAGCTCATATGGACAGGGCCCCTACAATGAGCAGTTCTTC	CASSSYGQGPYNEQFF
TRBV10-2	TRBD1	TRBJ1-1	NA	TGCGCCAGCAGTGCCCGGACAGGGAAGAACACTGAAGCTTTCTTT	CASSARTGKNTEAFF